What follows are 15 T cell receptor beta chains derived from one specimen sequenced in a study of CD8+CD57+ T cells in acquired aplastic anemia. The authors sequenced patients whose flow cytometry had shown CD8+CD57+ cell expansion. Genomic DNA acted as the template from which TCR beta VDJ combination and CDR3 sequence profiling were carried out. One entry per CDR3 protein, called by TCRdb with MiXCR from the reads. The sample yields fewer than 80,000 distinct CDR3 sequences, around 70% seen once. Material for sequencing was sorted CD4+, CD8+, or CD8+CD57+ T cells (not recorded which) from PBMCs. The receptors were sampled from a human donor with aplastic anemia.

J is TRBJ2-7 and V is TRBV24-1, with D possibly called TRBD1 or TRBD2 (5 bases each). The CDR3 consists of 15 residues. Germline V gives CDR1 KGHDR, CDR2 SFDVKD. The ends were cut back, 0 bases at V and 7 bases at J, with 15 bases in the middle. DNA of the CDR3: TGTGCCACCAGTGATTTGCGGGACGGGAAGGGAGAGCAGTACTTC. Translating it yields CATSDLRDGKGEQYF.

The chain carries TRBV19 and TRBJ2-2; weak D call: TRBD2 (5 bases). Trimming pared 9 bases from V and 4 bases from J, leaving 12 bases between. Germline values: CDR1 LNHDA, CDR2 SQIVND (reference sequence). There are 13 residues in the CDR3. CDR3 sequence: CASTSRGTGELFF. CDR3 coding DNA: TGTGCCAGCACCTCTCGGGGCACCGGGGAGCTGTTTTTT.

The chain carries TRBV2 and TRBJ1-6, with a possible D match to TRBD1 (6 bases). This CDR3 region has 19 residues. Trimming removed 7 bases from V and 6 bases from J, with 28 bases in between. From germline, CDR1 is SNHLY and CDR2 FYNNEI. The CDR3 sequence: CASNKSSWLEGVGNSPLHF. CDR3 coding DNA: TGTGCCAGCAATAAATCTAGTTGGCTGGAGGGGGTAGGTAATTCACCCCTCCACTTT.

V is TRBV20-1 and J is TRBJ2-1, with D possibly being TRBD2 (6 bases). The CDR3 runs to 11 residues. Looked up from germline, CDR1 is DFQATT and CDR2 is SNEGSKA (reference sequence). Between the trimmed V and J ends, which lost 5 bases and 4 bases, there was a span of 6 bases. CDR3 in amino acids: CSAAGYNEQFF. The CDR3 bases are TGCAGTGCTGCGGGGTACAATGAGCAGTTCTTC.

This clonotype has a handful of counts. The rearrangement uses TRBV19 and TRBJ1-6; 7 bases are a match to TRBD1. The CDR3 consists of 14 residues. From germline, CDR1 is LNHDA and CDR2 SQIVND (reference sequence). V dropped 6 bases and J dropped 7; count of bases not matched to a gene: 6. In DNA, the CDR3 is TGTGCCAGTAGCCGACAGGGTATGAATTCACCCCTCCACTTT. Amino acids: CASSRQGMNSPLHF. The variable domain in full, completed from reference TRBV19 and TRBJ1-6, reads DGGITQSPKYLFRKEGQNVTLSCEQNLNHDAMYWYRQDPGQGLRLIYYSQIVNDFQKGDIAEGYSVSREKKESFPLTVTSAQKNPTAFYLCASSRQGMNSPLHFGNGTRLTVT.

The V and J genes are TRBV2 and TRBJ2-3; 14 bases agree with TRBD2. Germline CDR1 reads SNHLY; CDR2 reads FYNNEI. Trimming cost V 6 bases and J 6 bases; bases outside gene matches: 5. This CDR3 spans 15 amino acids. The CDR3 nucleotides read TGTGCCAGCAGGACTAGCGGGGGGGCCGAGGATACGCAGTATTTT. Protein: CASRTSGGAEDTQYF. Full variable domain (outside the CDR3, taken from reference TRBV2 and TRBJ2-3): EPEVTQTPSHQVTQMGQEVILRCVPISNHLYFYWYRQILGQKVEFLVSFYNNEISEKSEIFDDQFSVERPDGSNFTLKIRSTKLEDSAMYFCASRTSGGAEDTQYFGPGTRLTVL.

This clonotype was recorded a few times. V and J are TRBV2 and TRBJ2-5; D tentatively reads TRBD1 or TRBD2 (5 bases each). CDR1 is SNHLY, CDR2 FYNNEI, per germline. Trimming removed 7 bases from V and 5 bases from J, with 17 bases in between. The CDR3 totals 14 residues. The DNA of the CDR3 is TGTGCCAGCATTTGGTGGGGGTTGCGGGAGACCCAGTACTTC. Translated: CASIWWGLRETQYF.

This chain joins TRBV9 and TRBJ2-7; D unresolved. Deletions cut 0 bases from V and 0 bases from J, with 13 bases between. The germline gives CDR1 SGDLS, CDR2 YYNGEE. The CDR3 loop spans 16 amino acids. In DNA form, the CDR3 reads TGTGCCAGCAGCGTAGGTTGGTTTCAGAGCTCCTACGAGCAGTACTTC. It codes for CASSVGWFQSSYEQYF.

The J gene is TRBJ2-1, the V gene TRBV7-3; no reliable D call. CDR3 length equals 14 residues. From germline, CDR1 is SGHTA and CDR2 FQGTGA. Trimming removed 5 bases from V and 5 bases from J, with 13 bases in between. The CDR3 DNA follows: TGTGCCAGCAGCCAATTCGACACGGACAATGAGCAGTTCTTC. This codes for CASSQFDTDNEQFF.

Of note for this clonotype: This may arise from a read error, as a much more abundant clone is one base away. The V and J genes are TRBV2 and TRBJ1-4; the D is unclear. This CDR3 region has 16 residues. Germline V lookup: CDR1 SNHLY, CDR2 FYNNEI. Trimming removed 4 bases at V and 4 bases at J, with 16 bases between. The CDR3 DNA reads TGTGCCAGCAGTGCACCCCCGGACGGGTTTAATGAAAAACTGTTTTTT. Translation: CASSAPPDGFNEKLFF.

The V and J genes are TRBV19 and TRBJ2-1; tentatively, D is TRBD2 (7 bases). Germline V lookup: CDR1 LNHDA, CDR2 SQIVND (reference sequence). This CDR3 is 14 amino acids long. Trimming removed 5 bases from V and 7 bases from J, with 15 bases in between. The CDR3: CASSPARGGNEQFF. The CDR3 DNA is TGTGCCAGTAGTCCTGCAAGGGGGGGAAATGAGCAGTTCTTC.

In DNA form, the CDR3 reads TGTGCCACCAGCGACGGCCAAACCTTCCCCGGGGATGAGCAGTTCTTC. It yields the protein CATSDGQTFPGDEQFF. The genes are TRBV15 and TRBJ2-1; TRBD2 is a possible D gene (5 bases). The ends were cut back, 5 bases at V and 8 bases at J, with 22 bases in the middle. The CDR3 spans 16 residues. CDR1 is LNHNV and CDR2 is YYDKDF in the germline V gene (reference sequence).

A few counts support this clonotype. Written as DNA, the CDR3 is TGTGCCAGCAGTGGGGCGTCACAAAGGGACATCTCGACCTATGGCTACACCTTC. Its protein product is CASSGASQRDISTYGYTF. V gene TRBV25-1 combines with J gene TRBJ1-2, with D tentatively TRBD1 (6 bases). Looked up from germline, CDR1 is MGHDK and CDR2 is SYGVNS. Trimming pared 4 bases from V and 4 bases from J, leaving 25 bases between. The CDR3 loop spans 18 amino acids.

The chain combines TRBV7-9 with TRBJ2-3, with D possibly matching TRBD1 (5 bases). CDR1 and CDR2 (germline): SEHNR, FQNEAQ (reference sequence). Trimming removed 5 bases at V and 1 base at J, with 10 bases between. There are 14 residues in the CDR3. CDR3 residues: CASSGARGTDTQYF. In DNA, the CDR3 is TGTGCCAGCAGCGGGGCCCGGGGCACAGATACGCAGTATTTT.

In this sample, this clonotype turned up a few times. This sequence joins TRBV7-9 and TRBJ2-1; D remains unclear. From germline, CDR1 is SEHNR and CDR2 FQNEAQ (reference sequence). The CDR3 covers 13 residues. V lost 4 bases and J 7 bases, leaving 11 bases between the germline ends. The CDR3 sequence: CASSSSPGNEQFF. CDR3 nucleotides: TGTGCCAGCAGCTCCTCCCCTGGAAATGAGCAGTTCTTC.